These T cell receptor beta chains were read from a single sample in a study of shared clonotypes between healthy human individuals. Sequencing used immunoSEQ multiplex PCR; TCRdb keeps in-frame clones, though not all of them. The data show about 870,000 clones, about 91% seen once. What was sequenced was naive CD8+ T cells sorted from blood. Receptors originate from a man aged 30-40 years in good health. The CDR3 runs from the conserved cysteine through the conserved F or W. The order of the fields is J gene, D gene, V gene, clone size, CDR3 DNA, CDR3 protein. D genes are given only for firm matches. The size of a clone is reported for some rows only, either as once, few or many, or as a class for expanded clones.

TRBJ2-7	TRBD2	TRBV11-2	-	TGTGCCAGCAGCTCATCAGAGACTAGCGGAACAGCTGGCATCTACGAGCAGTACTTC	CASSSSETSGTAGIYEQYF
TRBJ1-1	-	TRBV19	-	TGTGCCAGTAGTCCGATCCGGGGGAACACTGAAGCTTTCTTT	CASSPIRGNTEAFF
TRBJ2-2	-	TRBV7-9	-	TGTGCCAGCAGCCGGGGCACCGGGGAGCTGTTTTTT	CASSRGTGELFF
TRBJ1-5	TRBD1	TRBV4-3	-	TGCGCCAGCAGCCAAGTGGTACTGACACAGGGGGACAATCAGCCCCAGCATTTT	CASSQVVLTQGDNQPQHF
TRBJ2-7	-	TRBV19	few	TGTGCCAGTAGCTTCTTAGTCGGCCCCTCCTACGAGCAGTACTTC	CASSFLVGPSYEQYF
TRBJ1-2	TRBD1	TRBV5-8	-	TGTGCCAGCACCGACCGTGCGGGACAGATACGGAACTATGGCTACACCTTC	CASTDRAGQIRNYGYTF
TRBJ1-1	-	TRBV7-2	-	TGTGCCAGCAGCTTAGTCGCAGGGAACACTGAAGCTTTCTTT	CASSLVAGNTEAFF
TRBJ1-5	-	TRBV27	-	TGTGCCAGCAGTCCCCCGGGCCTCAATCAGCCCCAGCATTTT	CASSPPGLNQPQHF
TRBJ2-7	TRBD1	TRBV7-9	-	TGTGCCAGCAGCTTGATTGCCGGGACAGGTGACTACGAGCAGTACTTC	CASSLIAGTGDYEQYF
TRBJ1-5	TRBD1	TRBV19	-	TGTGCCAGTGGACAGGGGTATTATAGCAATCAGCCCCAGCATTTT	CASGQGYYSNQPQHF
TRBJ2-7	TRBD1	TRBV7-6	-	TGTGCCAGCAGCTCCCCAGGGGGTGAGCAGTACTTC	CASSSPGGEQYF
TRBJ2-1	-	TRBV25-1	-	TGTGCCAGCAGTGAAGGGACCTATTCCTACAATGAGCAGTTCTTC	CASSEGTYSYNEQFF
TRBJ2-3	-	TRBV5-1	-	TGCGCCAGCAGCTTGAGACCCCGCGGGACAATCGGGGGGCTGTTCACAGATACGCAGTATTTT	CASSLRPRGTIGGLFTDTQYF
TRBJ1-2	-	TRBV21-1	once	TGTGCCAGCAGCAAAGAACTCTGCCCATATGGCTACACCTTC	CASSKELCPYGYTF
TRBJ1-1	-	TRBV27	-	TGTGCCAGCAGTTGGGCAGTCATGAACACTGAAGCTTTCTTT	CASSWAVMNTEAFF
TRBJ2-1	TRBD2	TRBV6-5	-	TGTGCCAGCAGTTACTCGTTTAGCGGGAGCGGTGAGCAGTTCTTC	CASSYSFSGSGEQFF
TRBJ2-1	TRBD2	TRBV5-8	-	TGTGCCAGCAGCTTGGAAGTAGCGGGAGCCCACAATGAGCAGTTCTTC	CASSLEVAGAHNEQFF
TRBJ2-3	TRBD2	TRBV15	-	TGTGCCACCAGCACATTCGCGACTAGCGGGAGGGCCCTAGATAGCACAGATACGCAGTATTTT	CATSTFATSGRALDSTDTQYF
TRBJ1-2	TRBD1	TRBV4-2	once	TGTGCCAGCAGCCAAGCCCTCGGGACAGGGGAAGGCTACACCTTC	CASSQALGTGEGYTF